These T cell receptor beta chains were read from a single sample in a study of T cells in Graves' hyperthyroidism and ophthalmopathy. A single record per CDR3 protein comes from TCRdb applying MiXCR to the multiplex PCR reads. Of fewer than 350,000 distinct CDR3 sequences listed, 18% were seen once; the top ten hold under 55%. The sequencing sample was made of blood. Receptors originate from a woman between 45 and 65 years old with Graves' hyperthyroidism. CDR3s include the opening cysteine and the closing phenylalanine or tryptophan. A D gene is named only where the DNA matches it firmly. Size is omitted from some rows. Given values are once, few, many or a class for expanded clones.

d_gene: TRBD1
abundance: .
v_gene: TRBV3-1
len: 15
j_gene: TRBJ1-6
CDR3nt: TGTGCCAGCAGCCAGGGACAGGGGGCTGGTTCACCCCTCCACTTT
CDR3aa: CASSQGQGAGSPLHF

d_gene: .
abundance: many
v_gene: TRBV18
len: 15
j_gene: TRBJ1-2
CDR3nt: TGTGCCAGCTCACCACCGAGCCAGGGGCGTTATGGCTACACCTTC
CDR3aa: CASSPPSQGRYGYTF

d_gene: .
abundance: few
v_gene: TRBV6-1
len: 15
j_gene: TRBJ1-3
CDR3nt: TGTGCCAGCAGTCGGCTCCGGACAGCTGGAAACACCATATATTTT
CDR3aa: CASSRLRTAGNTIYF

d_gene: TRBD1
abundance: .
v_gene: TRBV28
len: 15
j_gene: TRBJ2-7
CDR3nt: TGTGCCAGCAGTTCCGCCTCCAGGGGGCTAGACGAGCAGTACTTC
CDR3aa: CASSSASRGLDEQYF

d_gene: .
abundance: .
v_gene: TRBV28
len: 14
j_gene: TRBJ2-3
CDR3nt: TGTGCCAGCACCCCGGATCCCGTAACAGATACGCAGTATTTT
CDR3aa: CASTPDPVTDTQYF

d_gene: TRBD1
abundance: .
v_gene: TRBV6-1
len: 15
j_gene: TRBJ1-6
CDR3nt: TGTGCCAGCAGTGCCGGGACAGGTTGGAATTCACCCCTCCACTTT
CDR3aa: CASSAGTGWNSPLHF

d_gene: TRBD1
abundance: many
v_gene: TRBV18
len: 13
j_gene: TRBJ1-1
CDR3nt: TGTGCCAGCTCACGACAGGGGGCAGCTGAAGCTTTCTTT
CDR3aa: CASSRQGAAEAFF

d_gene: TRBD2
abundance: many
v_gene: TRBV24-1
len: 15
j_gene: TRBJ2-1
CDR3nt: TGTGCCACCGCCCTGGGCCTAGCGGGATCCAATGAGCAGTTCTTC
CDR3aa: CATALGLAGSNEQFF

d_gene: .
abundance: .
v_gene: TRBV20-1
len: 17
j_gene: TRBJ2-1
CDR3nt: TGCAGTGCTAGAGGACAAAGTGGGGGGCCCACCTACAATGAGCAGTTCTTC
CDR3aa: CSARGQSGGPTYNEQFF

d_gene: .
abundance: few
v_gene: TRBV2
len: 14
j_gene: TRBJ2-1
CDR3nt: TGTGCCAGCAGTGAAAAGGTGGGATACAATGAGCAGTTCTTC
CDR3aa: CASSEKVGYNEQFF

d_gene: .
abundance: few
v_gene: TRBV2
len: 18
j_gene: TRBJ2-7
CDR3nt: TGTGCCAGCAGTTGGGTCAGCGGCGGGCGGTTCGGGGCCTACGAGCAGTACTTC
CDR3aa: CASSWVSGGRFGAYEQYF

d_gene: .
abundance: .
v_gene: TRBV7-9
len: 15
j_gene: TRBJ2-4
CDR3nt: TGTGCCAGCAGCCCATCGGCAGGGATGAGGAACATTCAGTACTTC
CDR3aa: CASSPSAGMRNIQYF

d_gene: .
abundance: few
v_gene: TRBV20-1
len: 11
j_gene: TRBJ1-2
CDR3nt: TGCAGTGCCGGAGACACCGATGGCTACACCTTC
CDR3aa: CSAGDTDGYTF

d_gene: .
abundance: few
v_gene: TRBV5-1
len: 16
j_gene: TRBJ1-1
CDR3nt: TGCGCCAGCAGCTTGGACGGGGGGGGGGTCCACACTGAAGCTTTCTTT
CDR3aa: CASSLDGGGVHTEAFF

d_gene: TRBD1
abundance: many
v_gene: TRBV12-3/TRBV12-4
len: 13
j_gene: TRBJ1-1
CDR3nt: TGTGCCAGCAGAACAGGGGGGAAGGCTGAAGCTTTCTTT
CDR3aa: CASRTGGKAEAFF

d_gene: TRBD1
abundance: few
v_gene: TRBV28
len: 14
j_gene: TRBJ2-1
CDR3nt: TGTGCCAGCAGACCGGGACAGAGCGCCAATGAGCAGTTCTTC
CDR3aa: CASRPGQSANEQFF

d_gene: .
abundance: few
v_gene: TRBV6-2/TRBV6-3
len: 15
j_gene: TRBJ2-5
CDR3nt: TGTGCCAGCATTGGCCTGACCGGATCTCAAGAGACCCAGTACTTC
CDR3aa: CASIGLTGSQETQYF

d_gene: .
abundance: .
v_gene: TRBV18
len: 15
j_gene: TRBJ1-4
CDR3nt: TGTGCCAGCTCACCACCGTCAGGGTCTAGAGAAAAACTGTTTTTT
CDR3aa: CASSPPSGSREKLFF

d_gene: TRBD1
abundance: .
v_gene: TRBV7-9
len: 16
j_gene: TRBJ2-5
CDR3nt: TGTGCCAGCAGCCACCGATACAGGGGGATTGGGGAGACCCAGTACTTC
CDR3aa: CASSHRYRGIGETQYF

d_gene: TRBD1
abundance: .
v_gene: TRBV10-3
len: 17
j_gene: TRBJ2-6
CDR3nt: TGTGCCATCAGCGGTGGACAGGGTTACTCTGGGGCCAACGTCCTGACTTTC
CDR3aa: CAISGGQGYSGANVLTF

d_gene: .
abundance: few
v_gene: TRBV7-9
len: 12
j_gene: TRBJ2-1
CDR3nt: TGTGCCAGCAGCCCACTCGCGGTTGAGCAGTTCTTC
CDR3aa: CASSPLAVEQFF

d_gene: .
abundance: many
v_gene: TRBV2
len: 15
j_gene: TRBJ2-7
CDR3nt: TGTGCCAGCAGTTATCGGACACCGAGCTCCTACGAGCAGTACTTC
CDR3aa: CASSYRTPSSYEQYF

d_gene: .
abundance: .
v_gene: TRBV10-3
len: 13
j_gene: TRBJ1-5
CDR3nt: TGTGCCATCAGTGAGTCGAACTTCCAGCCCCAGCATTTT
CDR3aa: CAISESNFQPQHF

d_gene: .
abundance: many
v_gene: TRBV2
len: 14
j_gene: TRBJ2-7
CDR3nt: TGTGCCAGCTCAGAATCCAGCGGGCACTACGAGCAGTACTTC
CDR3aa: CASSESSGHYEQYF

d_gene: .
abundance: many
v_gene: TRBV5-5
len: 15
j_gene: TRBJ2-3
CDR3nt: TGTGCCAGCAGCTTGGAGGGGGAGAGCACAGATACGCAGTATTTT
CDR3aa: CASSLEGESTDTQYF

d_gene: TRBD1
abundance: many
v_gene: TRBV20-1
len: 13
j_gene: TRBJ2-7
CDR3nt: TGCAGTGCCTCGGACAGGGCAGCCTACGAGCAGTACTTC
CDR3aa: CSASDRAAYEQYF

d_gene: .
abundance: .
v_gene: TRBV20-1
len: 16
j_gene: TRBJ1-5
CDR3nt: TGCAGTGCAGAACAGGGAGGGCCATGGGGCAATCAGCCCCAGCATTTT
CDR3aa: CSAEQGGPWGNQPQHF

d_gene: TRBD2
abundance: .
v_gene: TRBV5-8
len: 17
j_gene: TRBJ2-7
CDR3nt: TGTGCCAGCACCCTCGGGCTAGCGGGTTTGAGCTCCTACGAGCAGTACTTC
CDR3aa: CASTLGLAGLSSYEQYF

d_gene: .
abundance: .
v_gene: TRBV19
len: 13
j_gene: TRBJ2-5
CDR3nt: TGTGCCAGTAGTATGGAGCGCAGAGAGACCCAGTACTTC
CDR3aa: CASSMERRETQYF

d_gene: TRBD1
abundance: few
v_gene: TRBV5-1
len: 15
j_gene: TRBJ2-5
CDR3nt: TGCGCCAGCAGTAGGGGACAGGGAATCCAAGAGACCCAGTACTTC
CDR3aa: CASSRGQGIQETQYF

d_gene: TRBD1
abundance: few
v_gene: TRBV12-3/TRBV12-4
len: 15
j_gene: TRBJ2-5
CDR3nt: TGTGCCAGCAGTGCAGTGACAGGGATCCAAGAGACCCAGTACTTC
CDR3aa: CASSAVTGIQETQYF

d_gene: .
abundance: .
v_gene: TRBV30
len: 13
j_gene: TRBJ2-6
CDR3nt: TGTGCCTGGAGTGTCAGTGGGGCCAACGTCCTGACTTTC
CDR3aa: CAWSVSGANVLTF

d_gene: TRBD2
abundance: .
v_gene: TRBV12-3/TRBV12-4
len: 11
j_gene: TRBJ2-1
CDR3nt: TGTGCCAGCAGCCAGCGGGGTGAGCAGCTCTTC
CDR3aa: CASSQRGEQLF

d_gene: .
abundance: many
v_gene: TRBV6-1
len: 13
j_gene: TRBJ2-3
CDR3nt: TGTGCCAGCAGGGGGGTTGGCACAGATACGCAGTATTTT
CDR3aa: CASRGVGTDTQYF

d_gene: TRBD1
abundance: few
v_gene: TRBV6-1
len: 14
j_gene: TRBJ2-1
CDR3nt: TGTGCCAGCCGCCTGGGACAGGGGGCTAGAGAGCAGTTCTTC
CDR3aa: CASRLGQGAREQFF

d_gene: .
abundance: .
v_gene: TRBV27
len: 14
j_gene: TRBJ1-2
CDR3nt: TGTGCCAGCAGACCCTCCACAGGACTCTATGGCTACACCTTC
CDR3aa: CASRPSTGLYGYTF

d_gene: TRBD2
abundance: few
v_gene: TRBV6-2/TRBV6-3
len: 13
j_gene: TRBJ2-5
CDR3nt: TGTGCCAGCAACCAGCGGGAGACGGAGACCCAGTACTTC
CDR3aa: CASNQRETETQYF

d_gene: TRBD2
abundance: many
v_gene: TRBV20-1
len: 15
j_gene: TRBJ2-1
CDR3nt: TGCAGTGCTCGTATAGCGGGACGGACGCTTAGTGAGCAGTTCTTC
CDR3aa: CSARIAGRTLSEQFF

d_gene: TRBD2
abundance: .
v_gene: TRBV3-1
len: 17
j_gene: TRBJ2-7
CDR3nt: TGTGCCAGCAGCCGCTCCGCCGGGACTAGCGAGGCCTACGAGCAGTACTTC
CDR3aa: CASSRSAGTSEAYEQYF

d_gene: .
abundance: many
v_gene: TRBV11-3
len: 12
j_gene: TRBJ2-1
CDR3nt: TGTGCCAGCAGCAATAGTAACCATGAGCAGTTCTTC
CDR3aa: CASSNSNHEQFF

d_gene: .
abundance: .
v_gene: TRBV20-1
len: 13
j_gene: TRBJ1-6
CDR3nt: TGCAGTGCTGCCGGGCCACCCAATTCACCCCTCCACTTT
CDR3aa: CSAAGPPNSPLHF

d_gene: .
abundance: many
v_gene: TRBV30
len: 14
j_gene: TRBJ2-5
CDR3nt: TGTGCCTGGAGTAAGGGCAGGGCGAGGGAGACCCAGTACTTC
CDR3aa: CAWSKGRARETQYF

d_gene: TRBD1
abundance: few
v_gene: TRBV13
len: 14
j_gene: TRBJ2-2
CDR3nt: TGTGCCAGCAGCTACGAGGGGGCGACCGGGGAGCTGTTTTTT
CDR3aa: CASSYEGATGELFF

d_gene: .
abundance: .
v_gene: TRBV11-2
len: 15
j_gene: TRBJ1-2
CDR3nt: TGTGCCAGCAGCTTAGGGTTCGGCGAGATCTATGGCTACACCTTC
CDR3aa: CASSLGFGEIYGYTF

d_gene: .
abundance: few
v_gene: TRBV5-1
len: 15
j_gene: TRBJ2-2
CDR3nt: TGCGCCAGCAGCTTTGAGGTCCCGAACACCGGGGAGCTGTTTTTT
CDR3aa: CASSFEVPNTGELFF

d_gene: .
abundance: many
v_gene: TRBV5-1
len: 12
j_gene: TRBJ2-4
CDR3nt: TGCGCCAGCAGCTCGGGGGGCGACATTCAGTACTTC
CDR3aa: CASSSGGDIQYF

d_gene: TRBD1
abundance: .
v_gene: TRBV18
len: 15
j_gene: TRBJ1-2
CDR3nt: TGTGCCAGCTCACCAAGCTCCGGGACAGGGGTCGGCTACACCTTC
CDR3aa: CASSPSSGTGVGYTF

d_gene: .
abundance: many
v_gene: TRBV11-2
len: 15
j_gene: TRBJ2-5
CDR3nt: TGTGCCAGCAGCTTAGAAATAGCGAGACAAGAGACCCAGTACTTC
CDR3aa: CASSLEIARQETQYF

d_gene: .
abundance: .
v_gene: TRBV4-1
len: 14
j_gene: TRBJ1-1
CDR3nt: TGCGCCAGCAGCCAAGTTTCGGCAAACACTGAAGCTTTCTTT
CDR3aa: CASSQVSANTEAFF

d_gene: .
abundance: .
v_gene: TRBV7-8
len: 15
j_gene: TRBJ2-3
CDR3nt: TGTGCCAGCAGCTTAGGGTACCTTAGCACAGATACGCAGTATTTT
CDR3aa: CASSLGYLSTDTQYF

d_gene: TRBD1
abundance: many
v_gene: TRBV6-1
len: 14
j_gene: TRBJ2-1
CDR3nt: TGTGCCAGCACTCCGGGACAGGGAAACAATGAGCAGTTCTTC
CDR3aa: CASTPGQGNNEQFF

d_gene: TRBD1
abundance: many
v_gene: TRBV2
len: 13
j_gene: TRBJ2-7
CDR3nt: TGTGCCAGCGAACCGGGACAGGGCTACGAGCAGTACTTC
CDR3aa: CASEPGQGYEQYF

d_gene: .
abundance: many
v_gene: TRBV30
len: 14
j_gene: TRBJ1-1
CDR3nt: TGTGCCTGGAGCCACAGGGATATGAACACTGAAGCTTTCTTT
CDR3aa: CAWSHRDMNTEAFF

d_gene: TRBD2
abundance: many
v_gene: TRBV28
len: 15
j_gene: TRBJ2-7
CDR3nt: TGTGCCAGCAGTTCCCTAGCGGGAGGAGGATACGAGCAGTACTTC
CDR3aa: CASSSLAGGGYEQYF

d_gene: .
abundance: .
v_gene: TRBV12-3/TRBV12-4
len: 14
j_gene: TRBJ2-7
CDR3nt: TGTGCCAGCAGTTTACTCCAGGAATCCTACGAGCAGTACTTC
CDR3aa: CASSLLQESYEQYF

d_gene: TRBD1
abundance: many
v_gene: TRBV4-1
len: 14
j_gene: TRBJ1-1
CDR3nt: TGCGCCAGCAGCCAGGGACAGGGGTTCCCTGAAGCTTTCTTT
CDR3aa: CASSQGQGFPEAFF

d_gene: TRBD1
abundance: .
v_gene: TRBV19
len: 15
j_gene: TRBJ1-5
CDR3nt: TGTGCCAGAACACACAGGGGCACAGACAATCAGCCCCAGCATTTT
CDR3aa: CARTHRGTDNQPQHF

d_gene: .
abundance: many
v_gene: TRBV27
len: 13
j_gene: TRBJ2-7
CDR3nt: TGTGCCAGCAGGAGGACTCGCTCCTACGAGCAGTACTTC
CDR3aa: CASRRTRSYEQYF